Shown below are 21 T cell receptor beta chains from a single sample sequenced in a study of T cells in Graves' hyperthyroidism and ophthalmopathy. Researchers took RNA transcripts and amplified the TCR beta CDR3 regions from them. Carried out on the TCR CDR3, a first-round RT-PCR used the HTBI primer set. TCRdb fed the multiplex PCR reads into MiXCR, producing one record per CDR3 protein. Here the sample spans about 600,000 distinct CDR3 sequences, about 15% being singletons. Sequencing was done on a sample of blood. These receptor sequences come from a woman aged 45-59 years with Graves' ophthalmopathy.

This clonotype was detected ten times or more. The rearrangement links TRBV6-1 to TRBJ1-2; D gene uncertain. Germline CDR1 is MNHNS and CDR2 is SASEGT. V lost 2 bases and J 1 base, leaving 17 bases between the germline ends. CDR3 length: 17 residues. CDR3 DNA: TGTGCCAGCAGTGAATATAGCTTCGGGCCGGATAACTATGGCTACACCTTC. This encodes CASSEYSFGPDNYGYTF.

This clonotype was recorded many times. The CDR3 DNA reads as TGCAGTGCTCATTTGGACGAGAAAGAGACCCAGTACTTC. This sequence encodes CSAHLDEKETQYF. V usage is TRBV20-1 and J usage is TRBJ2-5; no reliable D call. This CDR3 is built from 13 residues. V shed 5 bases and J shed 3 bases, with 13 bases lying between them. Germline V gene lookup returns CDR1 DFQATT and CDR2 SNEGSKA (reference sequence).

Comment on this clonotype: This likely comes from a read error, as the CDR3 has no conserved phenylalanine or tryptophan at its end. This rearrangement joins TRBV19 to TRBJ2-1; no clear D gene. There are 15 residues in the CDR3. With 0 bases removed from V and 0 bases from J, the gap between germline ends came to 6 bases. The germline V gene encodes CDR1 LNHDA and CDR2 SQIVND (reference sequence). The DNA of the CDR3 is TGTGCCAGTAGTATAGATGGCAGCTCCTACAATGAGCAGTTCTCC. Amino acids: CASSIDGSSYNEQFS.

This clonotype was detected many times. The V gene is TRBV6-2 or TRBV6-3, the J gene TRBJ1-1; no firm D call. Germline loops: CDR1 MNHEY, CDR2 SVGEGT. This CDR3 is built from 17 residues. V dropped 2 bases and J dropped 1 base, with 17 bases sitting between them. This chain's CDR3 is CASSYAGSGSGNTEAFF. The CDR3 region has the DNA TGTGCCAGCAGTTACGCGGGGTCCGGATCAGGGAACACTGAAGCTTTCTTT.

This clonotype was observed at least ten times. V usage is TRBV14 and J usage is TRBJ2-1; 11 positions agree with TRBD1. This CDR3 has 16 residues. In germline, CDR1 is SGHDN, CDR2 FVKESK. V dropped 2 bases and J dropped 4; count of bases not matched to a gene: 4. This chain's CDR3 is CASSQTGTGGYNEQFF. Here the CDR3 DNA reads TGTGCCAGCAGCCAAACCGGGACAGGGGGGTACAATGAGCAGTTCTTC.

This chain joins TRBV4-2 and TRBJ2-6; D remains ambiguous. In germline, CDR1 is LGHNA, CDR2 YNFKEQ. V lost 1 base, J lost 0 bases, and 4 bases lay in between. The CDR3 is 15 residues long. In nucleotides, the CDR3 is TGTGCCAGCAGCCAAGTCGACTCTGGGGCCAACGTCCTGACTTTC. This translates into CASSQVDSGANVLTF.

The rearrangement joins TRBV15 to TRBJ1-1; D remains ambiguous. This CDR3 contains 14 residues. Trimming took off 1 base at V and 0 bases at J, with 6 bases between the two ends. CDR1 and CDR2 from the germline V gene are LNHNV and YYDKDF (reference sequence). The CDR3 loop is CATSRGRLNTEAFF. The CDR3 DNA follows: TGTGCCACCAGCAGAGGTCGGTTGAACACTGAAGCTTTCTTT.

The table lists this clonotype with many counts. The chain is built from TRBV30 and TRBJ2-5; D is possibly TRBD1 or TRBD2 (5 bases each). Germline V gives CDR1 GTSNPN, CDR2 SVGIG (reference sequence). The length of the CDR3 is 11 residues. Trimming removed 2 bases at V and 14 bases at J, with 15 bases between. CDR3 residues: CAWSSGASIYF. The CDR3 DNA reads TGTGCCTGGAGTTCCGGGGCCAGCATTTACTTC.

In its sample, this clonotype was seen a few times. The chain recombines TRBV7-9 with TRBJ2-3; D gene unclear. This CDR3 comprises 15 residues. V was clipped by 0 bases and J by 2 bases, with 9 bases between them. The germline CDR1 and CDR2 sequences are SEHNR and FQNEAQ (reference sequence). In DNA, the CDR3 is TGTGCCAGCAGCTTAGCGCAGGATTCCACAGATACGCAGTATTTT. Its protein is CASSLAQDSTDTQYF.

This clonotype occurred many times. The V gene is TRBV18, the J gene TRBJ2-7; D is uncertain. This CDR3 contains 14 residues. Trimming removed 6 bases at V and 5 bases at J, with 17 bases between. Germline V gene lookup returns CDR1 KGHSH and CDR2 LQKENI. The CDR3, as DNA: TGTGCCAGCTCCCGGACGGAGCTGAAGAACGAGCAGTACTTC. This encodes CASSRTELKNEQYF.

The chain employs TRBV18 and TRBJ1-5, with 10 nucleotides matching TRBD1. Trimming at V came to 2 bases and at J to 5 bases, leaving 3 bases not matched to a gene. Germline loops: CDR1 KGHSH, CDR2 LQKENI. The CDR3 loop spans 15 amino acids. CDR3 coding DNA: TGTGCCAGCTCACCAGCGACAGGGGGCGATCAGCCCCAGCATTTT. Protein sequence: CASSPATGGDQPQHF.

In its sample, this clonotype was seen many times. The V call is TRBV7-9, the J call TRBJ2-7, with D unclear. CDR1 and CDR2 (germline): SEHNR, FQNEAQ (reference sequence). This CDR3 is built from 12 residues. Trimming shortened V by 5 bases and J by 7 bases, and 12 bases separated the two germline ends. The chain's CDR3 is CASSQNQREQYF. The CDR3, as DNA: TGTGCCAGCAGCCAGAACCAGAGAGAGCAGTACTTC.

V gene TRBV18 combines with J gene TRBJ2-7; 10 bases match TRBD2. CDR1 is KGHSH, CDR2 LQKENI, per germline. This CDR3 has 16 amino acids. V lost 0 bases and J lost 1; bases outside the gene matches: 3. The DNA for the CDR3 is TGTGCCAGCTCACCACCACTAGCGGGAAGATCCTACGAGCAGTACTTC. Its protein product is CASSPPLAGRSYEQYF. The whole variable domain, filled in from reference TRBV18 and TRBJ2-7, reads NAGVMQNPRHLVRRRGQEARLRCSPMKGHSHVYWYRQLPEEGLKFMVYLQKENIIDESGMPKERFSAEFPKEGPSILRIQQVVRGDSAAYFCASSPPLAGRSYEQYFGPGTRLTVT.

This clonotype was counted at least ten times. This chain uses TRBV28 with TRBJ1-5; D unresolved. Germline V gene lookup returns CDR1 MDHEN and CDR2 SYDVKM. The V and J ends lost 6 bases and 4 bases respectively, with 16 bases between them. This CDR3 has 15 residues. This chain's CDR3 is CASSSGSGGNQPQHF. For the CDR3, the DNA is TGTGCCAGCAGCTCCGGATCGGGAGGGAATCAGCCCCAGCATTTT.

The table lists this clonotype with many counts. The J gene is TRBJ2-7, the V gene TRBV6-5; D is unresolved. Germline V gene data show CDR1 as MNHEY and CDR2 as SVGAGI. The CDR3 length is 14 residues. V dropped 0 bases and J dropped 3 bases, with 9 bases sitting between them. This CDR3 reads CASSYSSSLYEQYF. CDR3 nucleotide sequence: TGTGCCAGCAGTTACTCGTCGTCCCTCTACGAGCAGTACTTC.

This clonotype was recorded a few times. The V and J genes are TRBV10-3 and TRBJ1-6, with D possibly TRBD1 on 6 matching bases. The CDR3 length is 15 residues. CDR1 and CDR2 (germline): ENHRY, SYGVKD. The germline V and J ends were trimmed by 0 bases and 8 bases, with 11 bases remaining between them. Here the CDR3 reads CAISESQGTYSPLHF. CDR3 coding DNA: TGTGCCATCAGTGAGTCACAGGGCACCTATTCACCCCTCCACTTT.

The sample holds many counts of this clonotype. This sequence joins TRBV7-3 and TRBJ2-7, with 10 bases identical to TRBD1. Germline V gene lookup returns CDR1 SGHTA and CDR2 FQGTGA. V dropped 5 bases and J dropped 7; count of bases not matched to a gene: 5. The CDR3 totals 13 residues. The CDR3 bases are TGTGCCAGCAGCCCAGGACAGGGGGTGGAGCAGTACTTC. Amino acids: CASSPGQGVEQYF.

The J gene is TRBJ2-2, the V gene TRBV7-3; 10 bases are a match to TRBD1. This CDR3 contains 16 residues. V lost 5 bases and J lost 7; bases outside the gene matches: 10. Germline CDR1 is SGHTA and CDR2 is FQGTGA. CDR3 amino acids: CASSPNLGQGYGELFF. The CDR3 DNA follows: TGTGCCAGCAGCCCGAATCTGGGACAGGGGTACGGGGAGCTGTTTTTT.

The V and J genes are TRBV7-2 and TRBJ1-4; tentatively, D is TRBD1 (5 bases). V was clipped by 5 bases and J by 0 bases, with 16 bases between them. CDR1 and CDR2 (germline): SGHTA, FQGNSA. The CDR3 runs to 17 residues. The CDR3 DNA sequence: TGTGCCAGCAGCACCAGGGCAGAGTTTGCAACTAATGAAAAACTGTTTTTT. Protein product: CASSTRAEFATNEKLFF.

Ten or more counts support this clonotype. The chain recombines TRBV12-3 or TRBV12-4 with TRBJ2-3; 8 bases are a match to TRBD2. CDR3 size: 16 residues. The V segment lost 7 bases and the J segment 0 bases; nucleotides outside the gene matches: 9. The CDR3 nucleotides are TGTGCCAGCACCCCGAAAACTAGCGGTAGCACAGATACGCAGTATTTT. Amino acids: CASTPKTSGSTDTQYF.

This clonotype was seen repeatedly, ten times or more. This chain links TRBV5-1 with TRBJ1-5, with a tentative D call TRBD1 (6 bases). Germline V gives CDR1 SGHRS, CDR2 YFSETQ. This CDR3 has 14 residues. Trimming left V 3 bases short and J 5 bases short, with 12 bases between. Here the CDR3 DNA reads TGCGCCAGCAGCTCAGGGGTACGGGATCAGCCCCAGCATTTT. It specifies CASSSGVRDQPQHF.